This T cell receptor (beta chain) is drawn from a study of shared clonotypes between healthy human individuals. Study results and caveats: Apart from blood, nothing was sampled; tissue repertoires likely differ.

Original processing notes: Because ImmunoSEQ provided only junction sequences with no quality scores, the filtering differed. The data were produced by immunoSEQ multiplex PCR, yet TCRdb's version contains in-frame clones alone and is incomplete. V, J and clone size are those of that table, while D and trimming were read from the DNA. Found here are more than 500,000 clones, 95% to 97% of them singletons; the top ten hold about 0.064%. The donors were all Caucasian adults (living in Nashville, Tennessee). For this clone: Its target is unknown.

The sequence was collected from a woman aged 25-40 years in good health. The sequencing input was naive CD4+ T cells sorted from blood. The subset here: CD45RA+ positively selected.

DNA for the CDR3: TGTGCCAGCAGCCTTCAGGGGCTTCAAGGTCAGGGAACTGAAGCTTTCTTT. This encodes CASSLQGLQGQGTEAFF. The rearrangement uses TRBV6-4 and TRBJ1-1; possibly TRBD1 for D (6 bases). Germline lookup yields CDR1 MRHNA and CDR2 SNTAGT. This CDR3 region has 17 residues. The V end lost 6 bases, the J end lost 5 bases, and 25 bases lay between the germline ends.